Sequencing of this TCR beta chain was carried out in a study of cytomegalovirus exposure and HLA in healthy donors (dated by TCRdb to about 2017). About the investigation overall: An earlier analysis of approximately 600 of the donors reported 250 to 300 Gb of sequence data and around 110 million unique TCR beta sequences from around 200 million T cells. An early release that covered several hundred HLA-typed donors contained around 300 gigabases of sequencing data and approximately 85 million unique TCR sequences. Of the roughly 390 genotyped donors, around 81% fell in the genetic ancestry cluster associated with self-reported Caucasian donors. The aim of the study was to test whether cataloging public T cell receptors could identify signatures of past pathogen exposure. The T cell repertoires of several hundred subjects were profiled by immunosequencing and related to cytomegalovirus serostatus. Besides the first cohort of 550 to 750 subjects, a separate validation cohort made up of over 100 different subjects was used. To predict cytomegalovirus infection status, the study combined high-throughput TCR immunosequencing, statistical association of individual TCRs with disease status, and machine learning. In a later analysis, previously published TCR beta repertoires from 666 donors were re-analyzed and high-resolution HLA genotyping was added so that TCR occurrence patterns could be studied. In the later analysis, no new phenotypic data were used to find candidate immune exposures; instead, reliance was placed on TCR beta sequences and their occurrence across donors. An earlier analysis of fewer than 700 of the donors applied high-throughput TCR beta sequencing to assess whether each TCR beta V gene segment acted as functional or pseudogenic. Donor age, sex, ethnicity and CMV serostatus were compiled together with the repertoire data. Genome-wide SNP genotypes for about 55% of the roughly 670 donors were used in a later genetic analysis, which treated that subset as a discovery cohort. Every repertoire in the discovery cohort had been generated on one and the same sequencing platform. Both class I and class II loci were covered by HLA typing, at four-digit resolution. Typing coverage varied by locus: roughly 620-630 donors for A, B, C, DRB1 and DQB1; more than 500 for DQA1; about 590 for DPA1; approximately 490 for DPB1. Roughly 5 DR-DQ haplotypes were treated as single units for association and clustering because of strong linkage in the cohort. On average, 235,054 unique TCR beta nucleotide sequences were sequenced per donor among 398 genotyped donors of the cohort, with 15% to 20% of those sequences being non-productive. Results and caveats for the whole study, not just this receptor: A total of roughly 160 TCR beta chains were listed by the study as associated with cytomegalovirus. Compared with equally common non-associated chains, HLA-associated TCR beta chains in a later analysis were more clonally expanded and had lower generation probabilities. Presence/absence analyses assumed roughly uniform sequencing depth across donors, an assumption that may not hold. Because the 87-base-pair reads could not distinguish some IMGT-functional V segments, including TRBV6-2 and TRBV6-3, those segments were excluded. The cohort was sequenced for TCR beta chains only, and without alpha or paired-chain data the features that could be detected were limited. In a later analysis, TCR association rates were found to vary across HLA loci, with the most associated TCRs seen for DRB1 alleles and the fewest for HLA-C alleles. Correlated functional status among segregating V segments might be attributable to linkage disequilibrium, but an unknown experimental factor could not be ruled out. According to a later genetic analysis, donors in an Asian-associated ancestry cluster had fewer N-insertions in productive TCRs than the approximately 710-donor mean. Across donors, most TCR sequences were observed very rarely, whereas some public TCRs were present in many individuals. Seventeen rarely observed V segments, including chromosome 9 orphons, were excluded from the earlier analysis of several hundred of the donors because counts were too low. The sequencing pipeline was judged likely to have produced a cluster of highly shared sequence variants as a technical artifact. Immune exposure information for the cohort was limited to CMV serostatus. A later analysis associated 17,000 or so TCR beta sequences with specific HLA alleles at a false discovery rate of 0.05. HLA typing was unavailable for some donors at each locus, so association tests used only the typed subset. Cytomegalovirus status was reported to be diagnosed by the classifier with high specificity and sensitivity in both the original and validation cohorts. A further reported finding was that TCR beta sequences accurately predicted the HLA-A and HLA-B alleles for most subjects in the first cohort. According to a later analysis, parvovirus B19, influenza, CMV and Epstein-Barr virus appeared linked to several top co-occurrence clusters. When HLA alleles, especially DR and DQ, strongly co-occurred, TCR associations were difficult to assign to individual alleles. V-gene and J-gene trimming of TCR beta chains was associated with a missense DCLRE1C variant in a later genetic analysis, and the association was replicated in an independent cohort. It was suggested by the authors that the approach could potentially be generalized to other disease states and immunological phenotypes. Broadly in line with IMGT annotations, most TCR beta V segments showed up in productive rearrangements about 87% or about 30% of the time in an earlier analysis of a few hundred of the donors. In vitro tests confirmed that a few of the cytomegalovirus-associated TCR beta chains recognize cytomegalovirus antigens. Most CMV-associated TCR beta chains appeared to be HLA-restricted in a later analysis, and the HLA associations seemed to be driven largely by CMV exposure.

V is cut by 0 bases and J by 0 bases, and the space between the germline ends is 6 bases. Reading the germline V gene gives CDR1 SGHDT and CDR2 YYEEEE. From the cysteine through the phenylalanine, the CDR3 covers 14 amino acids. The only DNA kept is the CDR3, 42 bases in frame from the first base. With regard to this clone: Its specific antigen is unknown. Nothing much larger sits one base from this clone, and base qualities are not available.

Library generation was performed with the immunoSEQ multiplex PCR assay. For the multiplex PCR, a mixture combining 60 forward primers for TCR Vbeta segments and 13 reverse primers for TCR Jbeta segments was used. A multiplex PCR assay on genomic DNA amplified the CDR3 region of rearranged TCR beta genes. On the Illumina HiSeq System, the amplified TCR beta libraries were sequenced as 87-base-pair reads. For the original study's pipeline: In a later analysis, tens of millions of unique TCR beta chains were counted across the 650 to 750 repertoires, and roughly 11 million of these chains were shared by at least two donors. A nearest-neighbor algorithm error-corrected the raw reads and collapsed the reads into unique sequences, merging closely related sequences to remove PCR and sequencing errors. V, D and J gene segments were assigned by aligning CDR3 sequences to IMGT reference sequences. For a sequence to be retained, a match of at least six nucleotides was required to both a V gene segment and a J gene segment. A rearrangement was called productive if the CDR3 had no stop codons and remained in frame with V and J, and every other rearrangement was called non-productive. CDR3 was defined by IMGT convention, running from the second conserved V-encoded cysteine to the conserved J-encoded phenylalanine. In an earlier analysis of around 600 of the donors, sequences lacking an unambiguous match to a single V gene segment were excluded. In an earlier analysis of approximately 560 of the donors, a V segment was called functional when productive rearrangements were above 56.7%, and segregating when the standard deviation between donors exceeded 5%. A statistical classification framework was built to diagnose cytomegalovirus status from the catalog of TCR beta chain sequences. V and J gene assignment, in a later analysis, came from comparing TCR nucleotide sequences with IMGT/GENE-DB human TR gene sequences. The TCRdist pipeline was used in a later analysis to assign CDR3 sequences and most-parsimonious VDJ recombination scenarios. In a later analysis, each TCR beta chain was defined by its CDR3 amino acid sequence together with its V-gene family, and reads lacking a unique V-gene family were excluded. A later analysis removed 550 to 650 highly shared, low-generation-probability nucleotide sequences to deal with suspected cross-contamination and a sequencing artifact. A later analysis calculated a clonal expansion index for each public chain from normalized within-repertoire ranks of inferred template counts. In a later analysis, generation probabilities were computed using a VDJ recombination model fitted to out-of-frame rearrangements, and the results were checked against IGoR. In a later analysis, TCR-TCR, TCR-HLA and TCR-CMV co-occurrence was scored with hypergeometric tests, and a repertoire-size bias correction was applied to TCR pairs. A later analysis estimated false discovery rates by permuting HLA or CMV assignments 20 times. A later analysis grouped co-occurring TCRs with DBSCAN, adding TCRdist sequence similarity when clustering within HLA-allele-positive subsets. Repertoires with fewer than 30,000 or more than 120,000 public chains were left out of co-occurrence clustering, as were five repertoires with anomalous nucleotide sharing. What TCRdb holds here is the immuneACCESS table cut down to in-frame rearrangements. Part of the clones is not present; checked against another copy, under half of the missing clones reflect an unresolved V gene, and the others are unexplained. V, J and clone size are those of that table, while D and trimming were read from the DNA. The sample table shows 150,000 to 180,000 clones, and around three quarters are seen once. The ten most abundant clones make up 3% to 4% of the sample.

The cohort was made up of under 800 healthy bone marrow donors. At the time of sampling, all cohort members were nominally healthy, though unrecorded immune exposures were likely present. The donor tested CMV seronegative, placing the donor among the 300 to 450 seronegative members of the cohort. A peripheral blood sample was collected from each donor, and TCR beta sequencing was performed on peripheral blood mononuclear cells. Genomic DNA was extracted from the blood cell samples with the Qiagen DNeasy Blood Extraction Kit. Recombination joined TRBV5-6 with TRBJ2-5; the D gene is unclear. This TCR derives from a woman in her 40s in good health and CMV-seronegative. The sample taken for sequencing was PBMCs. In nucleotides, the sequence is TGTGCCAGCAGCTTGGGACACAACCAAGAGACCCAGTACTTC. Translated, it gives CASSLGHNQETQYF. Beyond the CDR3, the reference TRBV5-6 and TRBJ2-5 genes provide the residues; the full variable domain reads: DAGVTQSPTHLIKTRGQQVTLRCSPKSGHDTVSWYQQALGQGPQFIFQYYEEEERQRGNFPDRFSGHQFPNYSSELNVNALLLGDSALYLCASSLGHNQETQYFGPGTRLLVL.